This T cell receptor (beta chain) was found in a study of blood T cell repertoires in COVID-19. Study in general: Spain, Italy and the United States supplied samples that represented acute and convalescent COVID-19. T cells, B-cell-depleted T cells, or PBMCs provided the cDNA or gDNA that served as material.

The germline V gene has CDR1 SGHAT and CDR2 FQNNGV. Trimming took 4 bases from V and 5 from J, leaving 17 bases between them. The CDR3 covers 15 residues. The authors' processing: From reference gene primer amplification, estimates of nucleated cell counts were derived. The assay was immunoSEQ multiplex PCR, and TCRdb's table has in-frame clones only and misses some. For V, J and clone size, that table is used; D and trimming come from the DNA. This sample yields a few hundred thousand clones, of which roughly 84% are seen a single time; more than 0.75% belongs to the top ten. This receptor was taken from a man aged 35 to 55 with acute or convalescent COVID-19. This chain uses TRBV11-2 with TRBJ2-5, with D maybe TRBD2 (5 bases). Sequencing was done on a sample of peripheral blood. The CDR3 loop is CASSSEDGRGETQYF. CDR3 sequence (DNA): TGTGCCAGCAGCTCAGAGGATGGGAGAGGGGAGACCCAGTACTTC.